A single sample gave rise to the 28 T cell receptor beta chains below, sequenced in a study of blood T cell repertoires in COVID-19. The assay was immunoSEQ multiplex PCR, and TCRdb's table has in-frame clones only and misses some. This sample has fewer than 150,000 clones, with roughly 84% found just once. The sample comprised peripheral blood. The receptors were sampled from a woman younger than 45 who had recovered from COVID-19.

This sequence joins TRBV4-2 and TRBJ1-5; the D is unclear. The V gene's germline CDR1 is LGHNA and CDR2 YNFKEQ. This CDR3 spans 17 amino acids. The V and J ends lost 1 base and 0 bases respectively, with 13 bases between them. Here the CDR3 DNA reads TGTGCCAGCAGCCAAGGAGGGTCGGACTATAGCAATCAGCCCCAGCATTTT. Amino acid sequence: CASSQGGSDYSNQPQHF.

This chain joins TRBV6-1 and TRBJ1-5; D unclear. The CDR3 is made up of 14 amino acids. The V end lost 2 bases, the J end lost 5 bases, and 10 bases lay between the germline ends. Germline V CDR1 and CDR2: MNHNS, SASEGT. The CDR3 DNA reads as TGTGCCAGCAGTGAAACCGGGGAGCATCAGCCCCAGCATTTT. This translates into CASSETGEHQPQHF.

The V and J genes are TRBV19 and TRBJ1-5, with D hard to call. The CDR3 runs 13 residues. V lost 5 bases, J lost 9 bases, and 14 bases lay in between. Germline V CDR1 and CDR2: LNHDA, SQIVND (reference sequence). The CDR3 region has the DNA TGTGCCAGTAGTGCCACAGTAGACGGGCCCCAGCATTTT. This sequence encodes CASSATVDGPQHF.

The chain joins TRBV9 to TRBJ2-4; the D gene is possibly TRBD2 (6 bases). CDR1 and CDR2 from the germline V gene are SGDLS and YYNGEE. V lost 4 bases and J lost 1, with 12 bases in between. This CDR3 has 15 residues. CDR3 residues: CASSLGDSAKNIQYF. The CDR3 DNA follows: TGTGCCAGCAGCCTCGGGGACTCGGCCAAAAACATTCAGTACTTC. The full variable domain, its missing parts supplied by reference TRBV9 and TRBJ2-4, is DSGVTQTPKHLITATGQRVTLRCSPRSGDLSVYWYQQSLDQGLQFLIQYYNGEERAKGNILERFSAQQFPDLHSELNLSSLELGDSALYFCASSLGDSAKNIQYFGAGTRLSVL.

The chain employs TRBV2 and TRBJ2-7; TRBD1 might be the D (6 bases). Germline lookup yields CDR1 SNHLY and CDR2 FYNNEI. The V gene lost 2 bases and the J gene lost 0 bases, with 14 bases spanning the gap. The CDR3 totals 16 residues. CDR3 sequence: CASSEPRDTRSYEQYF. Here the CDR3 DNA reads TGTGCCAGCAGTGAACCCCGGGACACCCGCTCCTACGAGCAGTACTTC.

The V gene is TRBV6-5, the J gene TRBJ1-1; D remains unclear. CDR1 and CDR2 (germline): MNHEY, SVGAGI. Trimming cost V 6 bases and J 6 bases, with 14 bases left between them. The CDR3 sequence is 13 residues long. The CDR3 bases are TGTGCCAGCAGCCCATCTTACCCGGCTGAAGCTTTCTTT. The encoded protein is CASSPSYPAEAFF.

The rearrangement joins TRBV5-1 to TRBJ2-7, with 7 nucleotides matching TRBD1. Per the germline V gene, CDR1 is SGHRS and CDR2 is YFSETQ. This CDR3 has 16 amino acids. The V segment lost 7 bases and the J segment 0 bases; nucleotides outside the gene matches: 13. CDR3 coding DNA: TGCGCCAGCTCACAGGGACAGTTGATTAGCTCCTACGAGCAGTACTTC. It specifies CASSQGQLISSYEQYF.

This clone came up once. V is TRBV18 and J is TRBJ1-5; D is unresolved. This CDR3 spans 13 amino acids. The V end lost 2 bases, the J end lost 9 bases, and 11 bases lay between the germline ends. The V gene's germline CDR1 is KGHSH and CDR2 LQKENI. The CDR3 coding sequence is TGTGCCAGCTCACCAGAGGAGTCTCGGCCCCAGCATTTT. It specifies CASSPEESRPQHF. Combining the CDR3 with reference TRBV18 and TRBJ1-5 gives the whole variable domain NAGVMQNPRHLVRRRGQEARLRCSPMKGHSHVYWYRQLPEEGLKFMVYLQKENIIDESGMPKERFSAEFPKEGPSILRIQQVVRGDSAAYFCASSPEESRPQHFGDGTRLSIL.

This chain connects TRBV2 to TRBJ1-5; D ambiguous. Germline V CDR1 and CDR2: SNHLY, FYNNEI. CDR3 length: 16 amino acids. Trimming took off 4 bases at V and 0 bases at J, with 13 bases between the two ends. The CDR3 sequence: CASSAGRARSNQPQHF. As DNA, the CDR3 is TGTGCCAGCAGTGCGGGGAGAGCCCGTAGCAATCAGCCCCAGCATTTT.

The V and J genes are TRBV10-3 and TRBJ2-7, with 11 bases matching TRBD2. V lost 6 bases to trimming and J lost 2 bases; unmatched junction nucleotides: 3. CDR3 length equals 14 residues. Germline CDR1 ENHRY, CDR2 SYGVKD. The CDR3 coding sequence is TGTGCCATCAGGGATAGCGGGGGGGCCTACGAGCAGTACTTC. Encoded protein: CAIRDSGGAYEQYF.

CDR3 in amino acids: CASSGESGLGYTF. DNA of the CDR3: TGTGCCAGCAGCGGAGAATCAGGGTTGGGCTACACCTTC. J is TRBJ1-2 and V is TRBV6-6; a possible D gene is TRBD1 (5 bases). The ends were cut back, 6 bases at V and 8 bases at J, with 16 bases in the middle. This CDR3 has 13 amino acids. Germline assignment: CDR1 MNHNY and CDR2 SVGAGI (reference sequence).

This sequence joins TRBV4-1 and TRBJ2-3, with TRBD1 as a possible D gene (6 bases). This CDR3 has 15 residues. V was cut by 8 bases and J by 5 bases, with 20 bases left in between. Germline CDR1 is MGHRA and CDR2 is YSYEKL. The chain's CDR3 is CASEPREQGKDTQYF. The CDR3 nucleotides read TGCGCCAGCGAACCTAGAGAACAGGGAAAAGATACGCAGTATTTT.

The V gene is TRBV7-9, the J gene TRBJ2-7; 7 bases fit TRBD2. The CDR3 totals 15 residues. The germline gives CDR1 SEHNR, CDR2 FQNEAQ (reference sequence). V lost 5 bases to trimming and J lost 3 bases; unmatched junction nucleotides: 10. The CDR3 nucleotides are TGTGCCAGCAGCCAGCTGCGGGGGACGCACTACGAGCAGTACTTC. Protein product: CASSQLRGTHYEQYF.

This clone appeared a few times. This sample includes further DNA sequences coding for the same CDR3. The CDR3 spells CASSPGLAGLYEQYF. The CDR3 DNA sequence: TGTGCCAGCAGCCCCGGGCTAGCGGGACTCTACGAGCAGTACTTC. This chain links TRBV3-1 (or the pseudogene TRBV3-2) with TRBJ2-7, with 9 nucleotides matching TRBD2. CDR1 and CDR2 (germline): LGHDT, YNNKEL (reference sequence). J lost 3 bases, V lost 4 bases, and 7 bases had no gene match. This CDR3 region has 15 residues.

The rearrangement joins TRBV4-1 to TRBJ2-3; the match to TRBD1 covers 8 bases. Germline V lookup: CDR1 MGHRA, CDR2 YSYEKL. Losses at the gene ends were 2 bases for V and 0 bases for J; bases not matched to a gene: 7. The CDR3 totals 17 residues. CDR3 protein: CASSQLAGTGSTDTQYF. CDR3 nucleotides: TGCGCCAGCAGCCAATTAGCCGGGACAGGAAGCACAGATACGCAGTATTTT.

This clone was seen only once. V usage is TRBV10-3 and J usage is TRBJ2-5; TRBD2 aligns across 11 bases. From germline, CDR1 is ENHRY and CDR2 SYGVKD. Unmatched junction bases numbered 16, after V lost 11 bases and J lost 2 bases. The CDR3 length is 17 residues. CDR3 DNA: TGTGCCCTCCTGAGAGGAGAGACTAGCGGGGTTCAAGAGACCCAGTACTTC. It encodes CALLRGETSGVQETQYF.

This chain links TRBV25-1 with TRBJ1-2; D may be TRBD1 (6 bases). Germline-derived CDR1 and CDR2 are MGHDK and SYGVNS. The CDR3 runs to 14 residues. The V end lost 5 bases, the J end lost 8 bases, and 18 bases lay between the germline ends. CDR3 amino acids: CASSPTGPLWGYTF. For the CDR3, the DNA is TGTGCCAGCAGTCCGACAGGTCCCCTGTGGGGCTACACCTTC.

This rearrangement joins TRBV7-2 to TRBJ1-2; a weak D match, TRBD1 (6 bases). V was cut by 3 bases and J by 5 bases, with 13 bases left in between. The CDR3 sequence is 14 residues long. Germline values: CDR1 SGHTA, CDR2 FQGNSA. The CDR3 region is CASSLRQEDYGYTF. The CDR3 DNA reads TGTGCCAGCAGCTTGAGACAGGAAGATTATGGCTACACCTTC.

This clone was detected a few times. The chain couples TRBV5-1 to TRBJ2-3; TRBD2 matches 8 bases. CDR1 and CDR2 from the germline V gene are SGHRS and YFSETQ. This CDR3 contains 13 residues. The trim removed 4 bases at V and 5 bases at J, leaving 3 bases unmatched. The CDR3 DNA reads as TGCGCCAGCAGCCGGGGGGGCGGAGATACGCAGTATTTT. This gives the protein CASSRGGGDTQYF.

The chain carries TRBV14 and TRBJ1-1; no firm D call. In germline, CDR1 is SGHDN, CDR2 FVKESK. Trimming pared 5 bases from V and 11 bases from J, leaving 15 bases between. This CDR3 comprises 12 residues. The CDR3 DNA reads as TGTGCCAGCAGCGAAGCGGGTCCGGTGGCTTTCTTT. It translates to CASSEAGPVAFF. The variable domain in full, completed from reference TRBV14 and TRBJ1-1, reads EAGVTQFPSHSVIEKGQTVTLRCDPISGHDNLYWYRRVMGKEIKFLLHFVKESKQDESGMPNNRFLAERTGGTYSTLKVQPAELEDSGVYFCASSEAGPVAFFGQGTRLTVV.

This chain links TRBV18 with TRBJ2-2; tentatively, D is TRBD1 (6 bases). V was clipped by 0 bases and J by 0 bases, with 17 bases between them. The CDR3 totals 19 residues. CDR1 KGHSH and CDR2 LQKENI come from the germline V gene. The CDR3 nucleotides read TGTGCCAGCTCACCACCTAATAAGCAGGGGCCACCGAACACCGGGGAGCTGTTTTTT. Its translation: CASSPPNKQGPPNTGELFF. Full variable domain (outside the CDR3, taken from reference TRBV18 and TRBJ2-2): NAGVMQNPRHLVRRRGQEARLRCSPMKGHSHVYWYRQLPEEGLKFMVYLQKENIIDESGMPKERFSAEFPKEGPSILRIQQVVRGDSAAYFCASSPPNKQGPPNTGELFFGEGSRLTVL.

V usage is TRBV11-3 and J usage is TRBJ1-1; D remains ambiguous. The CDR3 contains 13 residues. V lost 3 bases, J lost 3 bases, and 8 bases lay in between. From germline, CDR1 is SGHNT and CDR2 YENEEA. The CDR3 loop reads CASSFRRDTEAFF. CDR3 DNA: TGTGCCAGCAGCTTTAGGCGGGACACTGAAGCTTTCTTT.

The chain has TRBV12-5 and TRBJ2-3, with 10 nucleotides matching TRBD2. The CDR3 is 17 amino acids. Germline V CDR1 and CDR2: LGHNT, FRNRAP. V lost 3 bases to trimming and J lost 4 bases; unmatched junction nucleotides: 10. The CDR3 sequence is CASGFPGTSAPPDTQYF. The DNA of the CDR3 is TGTGCTAGTGGTTTTCCCGGGACTAGCGCCCCCCCAGATACGCAGTATTTT.

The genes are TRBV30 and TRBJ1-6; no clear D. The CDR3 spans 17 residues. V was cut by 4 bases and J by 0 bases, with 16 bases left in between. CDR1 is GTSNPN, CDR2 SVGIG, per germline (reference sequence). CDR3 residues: CAWTGLGTSSYNSPLHF. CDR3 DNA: TGTGCCTGGACGGGGTTAGGCACCAGCTCCTATAATTCACCCCTCCACTTT.

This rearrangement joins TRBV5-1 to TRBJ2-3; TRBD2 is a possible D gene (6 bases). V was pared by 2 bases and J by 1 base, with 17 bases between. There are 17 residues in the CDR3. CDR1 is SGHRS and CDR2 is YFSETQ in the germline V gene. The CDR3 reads CASSFGLKRAGTDTQYF. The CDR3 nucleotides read TGCGCCAGCAGCTTCGGATTGAAGCGGGCGGGCACAGATACGCAGTATTTT.

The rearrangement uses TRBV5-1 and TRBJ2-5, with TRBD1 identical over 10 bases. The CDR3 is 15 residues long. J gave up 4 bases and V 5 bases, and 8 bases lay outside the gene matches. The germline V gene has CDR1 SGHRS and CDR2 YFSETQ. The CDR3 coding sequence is TGCGCCAGCAGTTCCGGGACAGGGGCGGGAGAGACCCAGTACTTC. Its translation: CASSSGTGAGETQYF. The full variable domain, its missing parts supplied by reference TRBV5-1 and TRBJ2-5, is KAGVTQTPRYLIKTRGQQVTLSCSPISGHRSVSWYQQTPGQGLQFLFEYFSETQRNKGNFPGRFSGRQFSNSRSEMNVSTLELGDSALYLCASSSGTGAGETQYFGPGTRLLVL.

CDR3 sequence reads: CASSQVPPGSASGANVLTF. The CDR3 coding sequence is TGCGCCAGCAGCCAAGTCCCCCCAGGCTCCGCATCTGGGGCCAACGTCCTGACTTTC. This chain uses TRBV4-1 with TRBJ2-6; D is unclear. V was shortened by 1 base and J by 1 base, with 17 bases between the two germline ends. The CDR3 contains 19 residues. Germline CDR1 is MGHRA and CDR2 is YSYEKL.

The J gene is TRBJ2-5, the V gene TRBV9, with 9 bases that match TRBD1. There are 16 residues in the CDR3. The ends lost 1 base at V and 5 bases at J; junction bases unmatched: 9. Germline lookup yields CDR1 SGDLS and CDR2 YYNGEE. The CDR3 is CASSVRPGQGTETQYF. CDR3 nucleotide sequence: TGTGCCAGCAGCGTAAGGCCGGGACAGGGTACGGAGACCCAGTACTTC.